A single sample is the source of the 30 T cell receptor beta chains below, sequenced in a study of STAT5B mutations in CD4+ large granular lymphocyte leukemia. Repertoires were generated with immunoSEQ multiplex PCR, while TCRdb's copy carries only in-frame clones and drops some. The sample shows about 22,000 clones, about four fifths of them seen only once. Sequenced sample: CD4+ T cells from blood buffy coats. The receptors originated from a human donor in good health.

The chain employs TRBV4-2 and TRBJ2-7, with D perhaps matching TRBD1 or TRBD2 (5 bases each). This CDR3 is built from 13 residues. CDR1 is LGHNA, CDR2 YNFKEQ, per germline. Between the trimmed V and J ends, which lost 5 bases and 4 bases, there was a span of 12 bases. The chain's CDR3 is CASSWDRDYEQYF. CDR3 DNA sequence: TGTGCCAGCAGCTGGGACCGAGATTACGAGCAGTACTTC.

The genes are TRBV9 and TRBJ1-1; 7 bases are shared with TRBD1. J gave up 3 bases and V 0 bases, and 14 bases lay outside the gene matches. Looked up from germline, CDR1 is SGDLS and CDR2 is YYNGEE. The CDR3 extends over 18 amino acids. CDR3 region: CASSVGGQTFGRDTEAFF. The CDR3 coding sequence is TGTGCCAGCAGCGTAGGGGGACAGACCTTTGGTCGGGACACTGAAGCTTTCTTT.

V is TRBV4-3 and J is TRBJ2-3, with 10 bases lining up with TRBD1. Germline trimming cut 0 bases from V and 6 bases from J; bases unmatched to any gene: 9. The CDR3 is made up of 17 amino acids. The V gene's germline CDR1 is LGHNA and CDR2 YSLEER. The CDR3 nucleotides read TGCGCCAGCAGCCAAGATATCGGGACAGGGGTTGTGGATACGCAGTATTTT. Translation: CASSQDIGTGVVDTQYF.

The CDR3 DNA follows: TGTGCCAGCAGGGCGGGGACCTCCTACGAGCAGTACTTC. Residues: CASRAGTSYEQYF. The chain is built from TRBV28 and TRBJ2-5; tentative D call: TRBD2 (6 bases). The DNA end is a closer match to TRBJ2-7, so the J assignment may be wrong. This CDR3 is built from 13 residues. From germline, CDR1 is MDHEN and CDR2 SYDVKM.

The chain combines TRBV6-5 with TRBJ2-7, with 7 bases that match TRBD1. In germline, CDR1 is MNHEY, CDR2 SVGAGI. The J segment lost 6 bases and the V segment lost 6 bases, leaving 8 bases of the junction unmatched. The length of the CDR3 is 13 residues. The CDR3, as DNA: TGTGCCAGCAGCCTCGACAGGGCCCTCGAGCAGTACTTC. Protein product: CASSLDRALEQYF.

This chain joins TRBV4-2 and TRBJ1-2; D remains unclear. The V end lost 0 bases, the J end lost 7 bases, and 15 bases lay between the germline ends. CDR1 is LGHNA, CDR2 YNFKEQ, per germline. The CDR3 has 15 amino acids. The CDR3 nucleotides read TGTGCCAGCAGCCAAGAGTGGCCGGGATCATTTGGCTACACCTTC. Its protein product is CASSQEWPGSFGYTF.

The rearrangement uses TRBV18 and TRBJ2-3, with 7 bases lining up with TRBD2. Germline lookup yields CDR1 KGHSH and CDR2 LQKENI. V shed 3 bases and J 4 bases; nucleotides not matched to a gene: 4. The CDR3 length is 14 residues. CDR3 DNA sequence: TGTGCCAGCTCACCCCCTGGGAGGGCAGATACGCAGTATTTT. Translation gives CASSPPGRADTQYF.

The chain joins TRBV5-1 to TRBJ1-2, with D maybe TRBD1 (5 bases). The CDR3 consists of 15 residues. CDR1 is SGHRS, CDR2 YFSETQ, per germline. Trimming left V 1 base short and J 2 bases short, with 12 bases between. In DNA, the CDR3 is TGCGCCAGCAGCTTGTCGGGGCAATCCAACTATGGCTACACCTTC. It specifies CASSLSGQSNYGYTF.

The CDR3 DNA reads as TGCAGCGTTGTACCCGGGCCCCGGGGCACTGAAGCTTTCTTT. Translation: CSVVPGPRGTEAFF. The J gene is TRBJ1-1, the V gene TRBV29-1; no definite D call. Germline values: CDR1 SQVTM, CDR2 ANQGSEA. This CDR3 comprises 14 residues. V was cut by 4 bases and J by 4 bases, with 16 bases left in between. Supplemented by reference TRBV29-1 and TRBJ1-1, the full variable domain reads SAVISQKPSRDICQRGTSLTIQCQVDSQVTMMFWYRQQPGQSLTLIATANQGSEATYESGFVIDKFPISRPNLTFSTLTVSNMSPEDSSIYLCSVVPGPRGTEAFFGQGTRLTVV.

Only a few counts were recorded for this clone. The chain couples TRBV14 to TRBJ2-2, with 8 bases aligning to TRBD2. The V gene end was trimmed by 1 base and the J gene end by 5 bases; junction bases not matched to a gene: 3. Germline-derived CDR1 and CDR2 are SGHDN and FVKESK. The CDR3 is 15 residues long. CDR3 nucleotide sequence: TGTGCCAGCAGCCAAGGACTAGCGCTTACCGGGGAGCTGTTTTTT. Protein product: CASSQGLALTGELFF.

The CDR3 here is CASSSTQGLKSGSYEQYF. The CDR3 DNA is TGTGCCAGCAGCTCCACCCAGGGATTAAAGTCCGGATCCTACGAGCAGTACTTC. This chain joins TRBV7-9 and TRBJ2-7; TRBD1 might be the D (5 bases). Trimming pared 4 bases from V and 1 base from J, leaving 23 bases between. This CDR3 has 18 amino acids. The germline gives CDR1 SEHNR, CDR2 FQNEAQ (reference sequence).

This chain uses TRBV11-1 with TRBJ2-4; TRBD1 aligns across 12 bases. The CDR3 has 16 residues. V was pared by 1 base and J by 6 bases, with 4 bases of the junction left unmatched. The germline V gene encodes CDR1 SGHAT and CDR2 FQDESV (reference sequence). In nucleotides, the CDR3 is TGTGCCAGCAGCTTAGGGGACAGGGGGCAGAGAAACATTCAGTACTTC. It codes for CASSLGDRGQRNIQYF.

The chain links TRBV19 to TRBJ1-5; TRBD1 aligns across 7 bases. V lost 4 bases, J lost 7 bases, and 7 bases stayed unmatched. The CDR3 sequence is 14 residues long. The germline V gene has CDR1 LNHDA and CDR2 SQIVND (reference sequence). CDR3 bases: TGTGCCAGTAGTAGCAGACAGGGCGGGCAGCCCCAGCATTTT. Amino acids: CASSSRQGGQPQHF.

The DNA of the CDR3 is TGTGCCAGCAGTTCCGGGACAACCGCCGGCGAGCAGTACTTC. Its translation is CASSSGTTAGEQYF. The rearrangement uses TRBV6-5 and TRBJ2-7; D might be TRBD1 (6 bases). Trimming cost V 4 bases and J 6 bases, with 16 bases left between them. The CDR3 runs 14 residues. The germline V gene encodes CDR1 MNHEY and CDR2 SVGAGI.

The V call is TRBV6-6, the J call TRBJ1-1; D perhaps matches TRBD1 (5 bases). V lost 2 bases and J lost 1, with 8 bases in between. Germline V CDR1 and CDR2: MNHNY, SVGAGI (reference sequence). The CDR3 is 14 residues long. The CDR3 region is CASSYGQGNTEAFF. The CDR3 DNA reads TGTGCCAGCAGTTACGGGCAGGGGAACACTGAAGCTTTCTTT.

V usage is TRBV28 and J usage is TRBJ2-1; TRBD2 aligns across 10 bases. Germline CDR1 and CDR2: MDHEN and SYDVKM. With 4 bases clipped from V and 4 bases from J, the junction kept 10 bases outside the gene matches. There are 17 residues in the CDR3. The DNA for the CDR3 is TGTGCCAGCAGTTCCCCCTTACTAGCGGGGCGTTACAATGAGCAGTTCTTC. Its translation: CASSSPLLAGRYNEQFF.

This chain joins TRBV6-5 and TRBJ2-3, with 11 nucleotides matching TRBD2. This CDR3 has 16 residues. Per germline, CDR1 MNHEY and CDR2 SVGAGI. J was trimmed by 4 bases and V by 4 bases; bases with no gene match: 7. The CDR3 nucleotides read TGTGCCAGCAGTTCCTTAGCGGGGGGGAGCCCAGATACGCAGTATTTT. Translated, it gives CASSSLAGGSPDTQYF.

The chain carries TRBV6-5 and TRBJ2-3; D perhaps matches TRBD1 (6 bases). This CDR3 has 15 amino acids. The V gene's germline CDR1 is MNHEY and CDR2 SVGAGI. V was cut by 2 bases and J by 1 base, with 10 bases left in between. The CDR3 loop is CASSYDEGGTDTQYF. Here the CDR3 DNA reads TGTGCCAGCAGTTACGACGAGGGGGGCACAGATACGCAGTATTTT.

The rearrangement links TRBV27 to TRBJ2-6, with 8 bases that match TRBD1. V dropped 5 bases and J dropped 10; count of bases not matched to a gene: 7. CDR1 and CDR2 (germline): MNHEY, SMNVEV (reference sequence). This CDR3 is 14 amino acids long. CDR3 nucleotide sequence: TGTGCCAGCAGTCGAGCCAGACAGGGGAACGTCCTGACTTTC. This gives the protein CASSRARQGNVLTF. The full variable domain, completed using reference TRBV27 and TRBJ2-6, is EAQVTQNPRYLITVTGKKLTVTCSQNMNHEYMSWYRQDPGLGLRQIYYSMNVEVTDKGDVPEGYKVSRKEKRNFPLILESPSPNQTSLYFCASSRARQGNVLTFGAGSRLTVL.

This rearrangement joins TRBV19 to TRBJ2-1, with 10 bases identical to TRBD2. The CDR3 extends over 15 amino acids. J gave up 4 bases and V 6 bases, and 6 bases lay outside the gene matches. The germline V gene encodes CDR1 LNHDA and CDR2 SQIVND (reference sequence). For the CDR3, the DNA is TGTGCCAGTAGAAGCGGACTAGCGGATTACAATGAGCAGTTCTTC. It specifies CASRSGLADYNEQFF.

The chain recombines TRBV20-1 with TRBJ2-7; D gene unclear. Trimming took off 3 bases at V and 2 bases at J, with 2 bases between the two ends. The CDR3 is made up of 10 amino acids. Germline V lookup: CDR1 DFQATT, CDR2 SNEGSKA (reference sequence). CDR3 residues: CSASPYEQYF. CDR3 nucleotide sequence: TGCAGTGCTAGCCCCTACGAGCAGTACTTC.

The CDR3 spells CASTRWGLNYGYTF. CDR3 DNA sequence: TGTGCCAGCACTCGGTGGGGTCTCAACTATGGCTACACCTTC. The chain recombines TRBV28 with TRBJ1-2; D gene ambiguous. V lost 7 bases and J 2 bases, leaving 14 bases between the germline ends. CDR1 and CDR2 from the germline V gene are MDHEN and SYDVKM. The length of the CDR3 is 14 residues.

This rearrangement joins TRBV4-1 to TRBJ1-4; 8 nucleotides match TRBD1. This CDR3 has 16 residues. Germline trimming cut 2 bases from V and 3 bases from J; bases unmatched to any gene: 5. CDR1 MGHRA and CDR2 YSYEKL come from the germline V gene. The CDR3 nucleotides read TGCGCCAGCAGCCAAATAGACAGGGGCGCTAATGAAAAACTGTTTTTT. Translation gives CASSQIDRGANEKLFF.

V and J are TRBV5-1 and TRBJ2-7; 12 positions agree with TRBD1. CDR3 length: 14 residues. With 2 bases clipped from V and 6 bases from J, the junction kept 3 bases outside the gene matches. CDR1 SGHRS and CDR2 YFSETQ come from the germline V gene. The CDR3 is CASSFRDRGREQYF. The DNA for the CDR3 is TGCGCCAGCAGCTTCCGGGACAGGGGGCGCGAGCAGTACTTC.

As DNA, the CDR3 is TGTGCCAGCACGGGCGGCGGGACTAGCTCCTACGAGCAGTACTTC. It yields the protein CASTGGGTSSYEQYF. V and J are TRBV28 and TRBJ2-7, with TRBD2 matching over 8 bases. V lost 7 bases to trimming and J lost 0 bases; unmatched junction nucleotides: 8. Germline V gene sequence: CDR1 MDHEN, CDR2 SYDVKM. There are 15 residues in the CDR3.

CDR3 coding DNA: TGTGCCAGCAGGGAGGACAGGGGGCTTAAAGGCTACACCTTC. Translation gives CASREDRGLKGYTF. The rearrangement joins TRBV6-1 to TRBJ1-2; 11 bases line up with TRBD1. V dropped 6 bases and J dropped 8; count of bases not matched to a gene: 8. The CDR3 length is 14 residues. Germline V gene lookup returns CDR1 MNHNS and CDR2 SASEGT.

This sequence joins TRBV6-6 and TRBJ2-7; TRBD2 matches at 7 bases. Germline trimming cut 5 bases from V and 6 bases from J; bases unmatched to any gene: 7. Per germline, CDR1 MNHNY and CDR2 SVGAGI (reference sequence). The CDR3 is 13 residues long. CDR3 loop: CASSHERGVEQYF. CDR3 DNA: TGTGCCAGCAGTCATGAGCGGGGTGTCGAGCAGTACTTC.

V gene TRBV6-6 combines with J gene TRBJ1-2; no clear D gene. The V end lost 2 bases, the J end lost 3 bases, and 4 bases lay between the germline ends. Germline V lookup: CDR1 MNHNY, CDR2 SVGAGI (reference sequence). This CDR3 region has 12 residues. In DNA, the CDR3 is TGTGCCAGCAGTTACGGGTACTATGGCTACACCTTC. It translates to CASSYGYYGYTF.

This sequence joins TRBV5-4 and TRBJ1-2, with 7 bases fitting TRBD1. With V trimmed by 3 bases and J by 8 bases, 7 bases remained unmatched. The CDR3 covers 13 residues. Germline assignment: CDR1 SGHNT and CDR2 YYREEE (reference sequence). In nucleotides, the CDR3 is TGTGCCAGCAGCTGGACAGGCAATTACGGCTACACCTTC. Protein product: CASSWTGNYGYTF. The variable domain in full, completed from reference TRBV5-4 and TRBJ1-2, reads ETGVTQSPTHLIKTRGQQVTLRCSSQSGHNTVSWYQQALGQGPQFIFQYYREEENGRGNFPPRFSGLQFPNYSSELNVNALELDDSALYLCASSWTGNYGYTFGSGTRLTVV.

This sequence joins TRBV7-2 and TRBJ2-7, with no clear D. This CDR3 spans 15 amino acids. The ends were cut back, 2 bases at V and 9 bases at J, with 20 bases in the middle. Germline CDR1 is SGHTA and CDR2 is FQGNSA. The CDR3 DNA reads as TGTGCCAGCAGCTTATCGCAGGTGGGGTTGGGATGGCAGTACTTC. Its protein product is CASSLSQVGLGWQYF.